This T cell receptor beta chain was obtained from a study of Graves' ophthalmopathy and Graves' hyperthyroidism. Study-wide results and limits: In separating ophthalmopathy from stable hyperthyroidism, a 13-signature model achieved roughly 87% sensitivity and around 80% specificity. The model predicted progression of ophthalmopathy with a sensitivity of 70% to 71%, and its specificity was approximately 77%.

This clonotype was observed many times. Its target is not known. If patients had other autoimmune diseases, uncontrolled infections, pregnancy or lactation, they were excluded. As the template, RNA transcripts were used to amplify TCR beta CDR3 regions. HTBI primers were employed in first-round RT-PCR, then a second-round multiplex PCR followed. From the multiplex PCR reads, TCRdb called clonotypes with MiXCR, one entry per CDR3 protein. The sample lists around 590,000 distinct CDR3 sequences, approximately 35% seen once, with about 4% in the top ten. The CDR3 consists of 14 residues. With 4 bases clipped from V and 2 bases from J, the junction kept 5 bases outside the gene matches. The V gene's germline CDR1 is SGHVS and CDR2 FNYEAQ.

The chain has TRBV7-6 and TRBJ2-7, with 7 bases lining up with TRBD2. Sequencing used peripheral blood or thyroid tissue (not recorded which). This TCR came from an adult man with Graves' hyperthyroidism. The CDR3 loop is CASSSGAGPYEQYF. In DNA form, the CDR3 reads TGTGCCAGCAGCTCGGGAGCGGGGCCCTACGAGCAGTACTTC.